The 27 T cell receptor beta chains presented below share a single source sample, sequenced in a study of blood T cell repertoires in COVID-19. Measured with immunoSEQ multiplex PCR; TCRdb has only the in-frame clones, and not every one. The data contain fewer than 85,000 clones, around 86% of them seen just once; the ten biggest clones take up around 7.9%. The source material was peripheral blood. All receptors come from a man aged 45-60 years with active COVID-19.

The J gene is TRBJ2-1, the V gene TRBV7-6; 14 nucleotides line up with TRBD2. Trimming at V came to 1 base and at J to 12 bases, leaving 5 bases not matched to a gene. CDR3 size: 15 residues. Germline V CDR1 and CDR2: SGHVS, FNYEAQ. The CDR3 protein is CASSLGGLAGVLQFF. The CDR3 DNA reads as TGTGCCAGCAGCTTAGGGGGACTAGCGGGAGTGCTGCAGTTCTTC.

The table lists this clone with a count of one. The chain couples TRBV18 to TRBJ2-5; TRBD2 aligns across 9 bases. V gave up 2 bases and J gave up 5 bases; unmatched junction bases: 6. The CDR3 extends over 15 amino acids. From germline, CDR1 is KGHSH and CDR2 LQKENI. The chain's CDR3 is CASSPNPSGIETQYF. As DNA, the CDR3 is TGTGCCAGCTCACCAAACCCTAGCGGGATCGAGACCCAGTACTTC.

The chain employs TRBV28 and TRBJ2-7; 7 nucleotides line up with TRBD2. V was clipped by 4 bases and J by 0 bases; unmatched bases: 3. CDR3 size: 14 residues. The germline CDR1 and CDR2 sequences are MDHEN and SYDVKM. This CDR3 is CASSSSGPSYEQYF. The CDR3 DNA follows: TGTGCCAGCAGTTCTAGCGGACCCTCCTACGAGCAGTACTTC.

The chain recombines TRBV11-3 with TRBJ1-1, with D hard to call. Germline CDR1 and CDR2: SGHNT and YENEEA. Trimming took off 0 bases at V and 3 bases at J, with 5 bases between the two ends. This CDR3 has 13 residues. The CDR3 DNA reads as TGTGCCAGCAGCTTAGAGTCGGACACTGAAGCTTTCTTT. It yields the protein CASSLESDTEAFF.

This rearrangement joins TRBV5-1 to TRBJ1-4, with TRBD1 matching 7 bases. Germline assignment: CDR1 SGHRS and CDR2 YFSETQ. Trimming cost V 1 base and J 4 bases; bases outside gene matches: 4. CDR3 length: 15 residues. The CDR3: CASSLIAGGNEKLFF. The CDR3 nucleotides read TGCGCCAGCAGCTTGATAGCAGGGGGTAATGAAAAACTGTTTTTT.

The rearrangement joins TRBV28 to TRBJ1-5, with a weak D call TRBD1 (6 bases). V lost 2 bases to trimming and J lost 7 bases, with 15 bases between them. Germline CDR1 MDHEN, CDR2 SYDVKM. There are 15 residues in the CDR3. CDR3 amino acids: CASSLLTGNGQPQHF. The CDR3 DNA is TGTGCCAGCAGTTTACTAACAGGGAACGGGCAGCCCCAGCATTTT.

V usage is TRBV18 and J usage is TRBJ2-7; TRBD2 might be the D (6 bases). V gave up 2 bases and J gave up 0 bases, with 14 bases separating them. CDR1 is KGHSH, CDR2 LQKENI, per germline. The CDR3 totals 16 residues. The CDR3 DNA reads TGTGCCAGCTCACCAATTATTGCGGGACCCTCCTACGAGCAGTACTTC. Its protein product is CASSPIIAGPSYEQYF.

The chain combines TRBV7-2 with TRBJ2-2, with a weak D call TRBD1 (6 bases). CDR1 and CDR2 (germline): SGHTA, FQGNSA. The CDR3 runs to 15 residues. Trimming left V 2 bases short and J 8 bases short, with 15 bases between. CDR3 in DNA: TGTGCCAGCAGCTTAAATGCAGGGGATAGTGGGGAGCTGTTTTTT. It translates to CASSLNAGDSGELFF.

The chain links TRBV3-1 (or the pseudogene TRBV3-2) to TRBJ1-1; D remains unclear. Germline CDR1 LGHDT, CDR2 YNNKEL (reference sequence). Trimming shortened V by 1 base and J by 5 bases, and 14 bases separated the two germline ends. The CDR3 runs to 15 residues. CDR3 coding DNA: TGTGCCAGCAGCCAAGTCACCAGGCCTGGAACTGAAGCTTTCTTT. It encodes CASSQVTRPGTEAFF.

The rearrangement joins TRBV28 to TRBJ2-5; 10 bases match TRBD1. The junction had 2 bases not matched to a gene; V was cut back by 0 bases and J by 4 bases. CDR3 length: 15 residues. Per the germline V gene, CDR1 is MDHEN and CDR2 is SYDVKM. For the CDR3, the DNA is TGTGCCAGCAGTTTATGGACAGGGGGCAGAGAGACCCAGTACTTC. Amino acids: CASSLWTGGRETQYF. Full variable domain (remainder filled in from reference TRBV28 and TRBJ2-5): DVKVTQSSRYLVKRTGEKVFLECVQDMDHENMFWYRQDPGLGLRLIYFSYDVKMKEKGDIPEGYSVSREKKERFSLILESASTNQTSMYLCASSLWTGGRETQYFGPGTRLLVL.

This sequence joins TRBV29-1 and TRBJ2-2, with D unresolved. In germline, CDR1 is SQVTM, CDR2 ANQGSEA. The CDR3 extends over 12 amino acids. Trimming stripped 6 bases from V and 6 bases from J, with 11 bases between. DNA for the CDR3: TGCAGCGTCGAAAGAGTCGCCGGGGAGCTGTTTTTT. Translation gives CSVERVAGELFF.

V usage is TRBV5-1 and J usage is TRBJ2-3, with a possible D match to TRBD1 (6 bases). Trimming shortened V by 1 base and J by 2 bases, and 11 bases separated the two germline ends. In germline, CDR1 is SGHRS, CDR2 YFSETQ. This CDR3 is 15 amino acids long. The CDR3 loop is CASSLIQGSTDTQYF. The CDR3 coding sequence is TGCGCCAGCAGCTTGATACAGGGATCCACAGATACGCAGTATTTT.

V is TRBV11-2 and J is TRBJ2-7; a possible D gene is TRBD1 (5 bases). Germline CDR1 is SGHAT and CDR2 is FQNNGV. V gave up 4 bases and J gave up 3 bases, with 10 bases separating them. The CDR3 consists of 13 residues. The CDR3 DNA is TGTGCCAGCAGCTCCTGGGGCGGCTACGAGCAGTACTTC. This encodes CASSSWGGYEQYF.

This chain connects TRBV4-3 to TRBJ1-5; 9 bases are a match to TRBD1. Unmatched junction bases numbered 9, after V lost 2 bases and J lost 4 bases. The germline V gene encodes CDR1 LGHNA and CDR2 YSLEER. The CDR3 length is 17 residues. In DNA form, the CDR3 reads TGCGCCAGCAGCCAACAGACAGGGGGGTTCCTTAATCAGCCCCAGCATTTT. Translated: CASSQQTGGFLNQPQHF.

The chain carries TRBV27 and TRBJ2-7, with TRBD1 identical over 10 bases. Germline lookup yields CDR1 MNHEY and CDR2 SMNVEV (reference sequence). The CDR3 extends over 13 amino acids. J gave up 7 bases and V 5 bases, and 5 bases lay outside the gene matches. CDR3 nucleotide sequence: TGTGCCAGCAGTAGCCGGGACAGGGGAGAGCAGTACTTC. Translating it yields CASSSRDRGEQYF.

The chain is built from TRBV29-1 and TRBJ2-1; 7 nucleotides agree with TRBD1. The V gene end was trimmed by 7 bases and the J gene end by 4 bases; junction bases not matched to a gene: 10. Looked up from germline, CDR1 is SQVTM and CDR2 is ANQGSEA. CDR3 length equals 14 residues. The CDR3 reads CSGDLGQQYNEQFF. Here the CDR3 DNA reads TGCAGCGGTGACCTGGGACAGCAATACAATGAGCAGTTCTTC.

The chain combines TRBV2 with TRBJ1-1; D not resolved. CDR3 length equals 13 residues. Germline CDR1 is SNHLY and CDR2 is FYNNEI. V was clipped by 4 bases and J by 0 bases, with 6 bases between them. The CDR3 coding sequence is TGTGCCAGCAGTGCACTACTGAACACTGAAGCTTTCTTT. Translated, it gives CASSALLNTEAFF.

The CDR3 DNA is TGCGCCAGCAGCCAAGATGAGGGCAGCACAGATACGCAGTATTTT. Encoded protein: CASSQDEGSTDTQYF. This sequence joins TRBV4-1 and TRBJ2-3; D might be TRBD2 (5 bases). The V gene lost 0 bases and the J gene lost 0 bases, with 7 bases spanning the gap. The CDR3 is 15 residues long. Per germline, CDR1 MGHRA and CDR2 YSYEKL.

The CDR3 region is CASSVSRTGVQPQHF. CDR3 nucleotide sequence: TGTGCCAGCAGTGTGTCCCGGACAGGGGTCCAGCCCCAGCATTTT. The chain uses TRBV2 and TRBJ1-5, with 9 bases aligning to TRBD1. Unmatched junction bases numbered 8, after V lost 4 bases and J lost 7 bases. Germline CDR1 reads SNHLY; CDR2 reads FYNNEI. The CDR3 loop spans 15 amino acids.

V gene TRBV6-5 combines with J gene TRBJ2-7, with D tentatively TRBD2 (6 bases). The CDR3 totals 13 residues. The V end was cut by 2 bases, the J end by 5 bases, with 10 bases between. Looked up from germline, CDR1 is MNHEY and CDR2 is SVGAGI. DNA for the CDR3: TGTGCCAGCAGTTACGGGGAGGTCCACGAGCAGTACTTC. It is translated as CASSYGEVHEQYF.

This chain uses TRBV11-3 with TRBJ2-7; TRBD1 aligns across 9 bases. The CDR3 is 14 residues long. Germline values: CDR1 SGHNT, CDR2 YENEEA. V trimming: 1 base; J trimming: 4 bases; junction bases outside the gene matches: 2. CDR3 in DNA: TGTGCCAGCAGCTTAGGGGACAGGGCATACGAGCAGTACTTC. It codes for CASSLGDRAYEQYF.

This chain joins TRBV5-4 and TRBJ2-5; TRBD2 agrees at 12 bases. Germline trimming cut 1 base from V and 3 bases from J; bases unmatched to any gene: 7. The CDR3 consists of 17 residues. CDR1 is SGHNT and CDR2 is YYREEE in the germline V gene (reference sequence). As DNA, the CDR3 is TGTGCCAGCAGCTTGAAGCTAGCGGGAGGGCCGGAAGAGACCCAGTACTTC. Translated: CASSLKLAGGPEETQYF.

This clone has only one observation. The V and J genes are TRBV5-6 and TRBJ1-4; 7 nucleotides match TRBD1. CDR3 length equals 14 residues. Germline V gene data show CDR1 as SGHDT and CDR2 as YYEEEE. The V gene end was trimmed by 1 base and the J gene end by 7 bases; junction bases not matched to a gene: 4. The CDR3 DNA sequence: TGTGCCAGCAGCTTGAAGGGGGCGGGTGAAAAACTGTTTTTT. It translates to CASSLKGAGEKLFF.

The chain joins TRBV27 to TRBJ1-6, with TRBD1 matching 9 bases. In germline, CDR1 is MNHEY, CDR2 SMNVEV (reference sequence). The CDR3 is made up of 17 amino acids. Losses at the gene ends were 5 bases for V and 7 bases for J; bases not matched to a gene: 12. This CDR3 is CASSGGTGGSRNSPLHF. The CDR3 nucleotides are TGTGCCAGCAGTGGGGGAACAGGGGGCTCAAGGAATTCACCCCTCCACTTT.

This rearrangement joins TRBV4-1 to TRBJ1-4, with D unresolved. CDR3 size: 18 residues. The germline V gene has CDR1 MGHRA and CDR2 YSYEKL. The V end lost 2 bases, the J end lost 6 bases, and 22 bases lay between the germline ends. CDR3 in amino acids: CASSQIFVKGREDEKLFF. The CDR3 DNA follows: TGCGCCAGCAGCCAAATTTTTGTGAAAGGCCGCGAGGATGAAAAACTGTTTTTT.

The chain joins TRBV15 to TRBJ1-4, with D possibly matching TRBD1 (5 bases). Per germline, CDR1 LNHNV and CDR2 YYDKDF (reference sequence). V lost 11 bases and J 2 bases, leaving 12 bases between the germline ends. The CDR3 has 13 residues. The CDR3 loop is CAAGGRTNEKLFF. The CDR3 DNA follows: TGTGCCGCCGGGGGAAGGACTAATGAAAAACTGTTTTTT.

The chain recombines TRBV7-2 with TRBJ2-5, with unresolved D. Trimming pared 1 base from V and 5 bases from J, leaving 5 bases between. This CDR3 comprises 12 residues. Germline CDR1 is SGHTA and CDR2 is FQGNSA. The CDR3 loop is CASSLGVETQYF. The CDR3 nucleotides read TGTGCCAGCAGCTTAGGAGTCGAGACCCAGTACTTC.